This T cell receptor (beta chain) came from a study of blood T cell repertoires in COVID-19. For the study at large: Italy, Spain and the United States were the sources of the convalescent and acute COVID-19 samples.

CDR3 length: 18 amino acids. V shed 4 bases and J 8 bases; nucleotides not matched to a gene: 16. CDR1 and CDR2 from the germline V gene are KGHDR and SFDVKD. Data came from immunoSEQ multiplex PCR; TCRdb stores just in-frame clones and leaves some out. The sample lists around 40,000 clones, about 83% occurring once. The V gene is TRBV24-1, the J gene TRBJ1-2, with 12 bases lining up with TRBD1. Material for sequencing was peripheral blood. The sequence was obtained from an elderly woman with active or convalescent COVID-19. CDR3 region: CATSEKPGTGGAGSGYTF. CDR3 nucleotides: TGTGCCACCAGTGAGAAACCCGGGACAGGGGGCGCCGGTAGCGGCTACACCTTC.